One and the same sample provided the 30 T cell receptor beta chains below, sequenced in a study of PD-1 blockade in classical Hodgkin lymphoma. The assay was immunoSEQ multiplex PCR, and TCRdb's table has in-frame clones only and misses some. The sample records 50,000 to 75,000 clones, approximately 89% being singletons. Relapse after autologous stem cell transplantation occurred in every patient, and brentuximab vedotin exposure varied. The material sequenced was peripheral blood mononuclear cells (PBMCs), taken at baseline. The origin of the receptors is a human donor with classical Hodgkin lymphoma.

The V call is TRBV5-8, the J call TRBJ2-1; maybe TRBD1 (6 bases). Germline CDR1 and CDR2: SGHTS and YDEGEE. Trimming took off 8 bases at V and 8 bases at J, with 14 bases between the two ends. There are 12 residues in the CDR3. The CDR3 loop reads CARGLGAHEQFF. CDR3 DNA: TGTGCCAGGGGGTTGGGGGCCCATGAGCAGTTCTTC.

The V and J genes are TRBV11-3 and TRBJ2-7; weak D call: TRBD2 (6 bases). The CDR3 loop spans 14 amino acids. V lost 0 bases, J lost 6 bases, and 12 bases lay in between. The germline V gene encodes CDR1 SGHNT and CDR2 YENEEA. CDR3 residues: CASSLDGGSSEQYF. CDR3 in DNA: TGTGCCAGCAGCTTAGATGGGGGGAGTTCCGAGCAGTACTTC.

The J gene is TRBJ2-1, the V gene TRBV7-3, with 8 bases fitting TRBD1. With 2 bases clipped from V and 3 bases from J, the junction kept 3 bases outside the gene matches. The V gene's germline CDR1 is SGHTA and CDR2 FQGTGA. CDR3 length: 15 residues. In DNA form, the CDR3 reads TGTGCCAGCAGCTTAGCAGGGGGCGTCTACAATGAGCAGTTCTTC. It encodes CASSLAGGVYNEQFF.

This clone was recorded a few times. The rearrangement joins TRBV20-1 to TRBJ2-5; D unresolved. This CDR3 has 11 amino acids. With 5 bases removed from V and 7 bases from J, the gap between germline ends came to 11 bases. Germline V CDR1 and CDR2: DFQATT, SNEGSKA (reference sequence). CDR3 amino acids: CSASDRVTQYF. DNA of the CDR3: TGCAGTGCTTCGGACCGGGTGACCCAGTACTTC.

This chain connects TRBV2 to TRBJ2-7, with D uncertain. Per germline, CDR1 SNHLY and CDR2 FYNNEI. This CDR3 region has 14 residues. Trimming shortened V by 6 bases and J by 2 bases, and 14 bases separated the two germline ends. The chain's CDR3 is CASRTGLFTYEQYF. CDR3 DNA sequence: TGTGCCAGCAGAACTGGCCTCTTCACCTACGAGCAGTACTTC. Looking up the rest from reference TRBV2 and TRBJ2-7 gives the full variable domain: EPEVTQTPSHQVTQMGQEVILRCVPISNHLYFYWYRQILGQKVEFLVSFYNNEISEKSEIFDDQFSVERPDGSNFTLKIRSTKLEDSAMYFCASRTGLFTYEQYFGPGTRLTVT.

This chain joins TRBV5-8 and TRBJ1-5; TRBD1 might be the D (5 bases). Germline assignment: CDR1 SGHTS and CDR2 YDEGEE. The ends were cut back, 2 bases at V and 3 bases at J, with 9 bases in the middle. This CDR3 comprises 14 residues. The CDR3 region has the DNA TGTGCCAGCAGCTTAGGGGCCTACAATCAGCCCCAGCATTTT. Its translation is CASSLGAYNQPQHF.

The chain uses TRBV20-1 and TRBJ2-5; D gene unclear. The CDR3 contains 11 residues. Germline loops: CDR1 DFQATT, CDR2 SNEGSKA (reference sequence). The V end was cut by 6 bases, the J end by 5 bases, with 10 bases between. CDR3: CSATPLETQYF. The CDR3, as DNA: TGCAGTGCCACCCCCCTGGAGACCCAGTACTTC.

The CDR3 here is CASSRGDRDSGGYTF. The CDR3 nucleotides are TGTGCCAGTAGTAGAGGGGACAGGGATTCGGGTGGCTACACCTTC. This chain links TRBV19 with TRBJ1-2, with TRBD1 matching 9 bases. Looked up from germline, CDR1 is LNHDA and CDR2 is SQIVND (reference sequence). The trim removed 4 bases at V and 7 bases at J, leaving 10 bases unmatched. The CDR3 contains 15 residues.

This clone has just one count. V is TRBV4-2 and J is TRBJ2-1; D may be TRBD1 (5 bases). Germline V gene sequence: CDR1 LGHNA, CDR2 YNFKEQ. Trimming stripped 0 bases from V and 3 bases from J, with 18 bases between. CDR3 size: 18 residues. CDR3 coding DNA: TGTGCCAGCAGCCAAGAGGCCCAGGGCAGCCTCAACTACAATGAGCAGTTCTTC. Amino acid sequence: CASSQEAQGSLNYNEQFF.

The V and J genes are TRBV7-3 and TRBJ1-4; no reliable D call. This CDR3 spans 15 amino acids. Germline-derived CDR1 and CDR2 are SGHTA and FQGTGA. Trimming took off 4 bases at V and 0 bases at J, with 9 bases between the two ends. The CDR3 DNA reads TGTGCCAGCAGCTCCTCAAGTGCAACTAATGAAAAACTGTTTTTT. Amino acids: CASSSSSATNEKLFF.

This clone turned up a few times. The rearrangement links TRBV6-5 to TRBJ1-6; D is ambiguous. V was clipped by 11 bases and J by 6 bases, with 20 bases between them. This CDR3 is built from 15 residues. CDR1 is MNHEY, CDR2 SVGAGI, per germline. CDR3 residues: CAGRRVDLANSPLHF. CDR3 bases: TGTGCCGGACGTAGGGTGGATCTGGCTAATTCACCCCTCCACTTT.

This clone was recorded a few times. The rearrangement links TRBV2 to TRBJ1-2; no clear D gene. Trimming shortened V by 4 bases and J by 4 bases, and 10 bases separated the two germline ends. Looked up from germline, CDR1 is SNHLY and CDR2 is FYNNEI. CDR3 length: 13 residues. CDR3 DNA: TGTGCCAGCAGTGTAGCCTCCGGCTATGGCTACACCTTC. Its protein product is CASSVASGYGYTF.

The chain carries TRBV2 and TRBJ2-1; no clear D gene. Trimming shortened V by 4 bases and J by 2 bases, and 6 bases separated the two germline ends. CDR1 is SNHLY and CDR2 is FYNNEI in the germline V gene. The CDR3 runs 13 residues. The CDR3 DNA reads TGTGCCAGCAGTGGACGGACCTACAATGAGCAGTTCTTC. This codes for CASSGRTYNEQFF.

In its sample, this clone was seen a few times. V and J are TRBV6-5 and TRBJ2-7, with 9 bases identical to TRBD1. V lost 5 bases to trimming and J lost 4 bases; unmatched junction nucleotides: 6. CDR1 and CDR2 from the germline V gene are MNHEY and SVGAGI. The CDR3 is made up of 14 amino acids. CDR3 in amino acids: CASSEGDRVYEQYF. The DNA of the CDR3 is TGTGCCAGCAGTGAAGGGGACAGGGTTTACGAGCAGTACTTC.

The rearrangement uses TRBV29-1 and TRBJ1-5; maybe TRBD1 (6 bases). From germline, CDR1 is SQVTM and CDR2 ANQGSEA. Trimming left V 7 bases short and J 2 bases short, with 12 bases between. The CDR3 length is 13 residues. In nucleotides, the CDR3 is TGCAGCGCCGTACAGGGAGGCAATCAGCCCCAGCATTTT. Translation gives CSAVQGGNQPQHF. Supplemented by reference TRBV29-1 and TRBJ1-5, the full variable domain reads SAVISQKPSRDICQRGTSLTIQCQVDSQVTMMFWYRQQPGQSLTLIATANQGSEATYESGFVIDKFPISRPNLTFSTLTVSNMSPEDSSIYLCSAVQGGNQPQHFGDGTRLSIL.

The V call is TRBV30, the J call TRBJ1-2; 8 bases are a match to TRBD1. The CDR3 contains 11 residues. V lost 4 bases, J lost 7 bases, and 2 bases stayed unmatched. CDR1 and CDR2 from the germline V gene are GTSNPN and SVGIG (reference sequence). CDR3 nucleotide sequence: TGTGCCTGGATGACAGGGGTTGGCTACACCTTC. Translated: CAWMTGVGYTF.

Regarding this clone: At one boundary the junction diverges from the germline segment, which might be a read error. The V gene is TRBV7-2, the J gene TRBJ1-1; TRBD1 might be the D (5 bases). Germline V gene sequence: CDR1 SGHTA, CDR2 FQGNSA. The CDR3 consists of 12 residues. CDR3 in amino acids: CASSLVSGGVSF. As DNA, the CDR3 is TGTGCCAGCAGCTTAGTGTCCGGGGGGGTTAGTTTT.

The chain carries TRBV7-2 and TRBJ1-6; D is uncertain. This CDR3 region has 13 residues. Trimming cost V 5 bases and J 10 bases, with 12 bases left between them. Per the germline V gene, CDR1 is SGHTA and CDR2 is FQGNSA. The CDR3 sequence is CASSQRPGSPLHF. CDR3 DNA: TGTGCCAGCAGCCAACGACCGGGCTCACCCCTCCACTTT.

The chain joins TRBV7-6 to TRBJ2-7; the D gene is possibly TRBD2 (6 bases). Germline V CDR1 and CDR2: SGHVS, FNYEAQ. The CDR3 is 13 residues long. Trimming took 1 base from V and 7 from J, leaving 11 bases between them. The CDR3 DNA reads as TGTGCCAGCAGCTTAGGGCTAGCGAAGGAGCAGTACTTC. Protein product: CASSLGLAKEQYF.

The table lists this clone with a few counts. V usage is TRBV15 and J usage is TRBJ1-5; unclear D gene. Germline-derived CDR1 and CDR2 are LNHNV and YYDKDF (reference sequence). The CDR3 extends over 16 amino acids. Trimming shortened V by 4 bases and J by 0 bases, and 13 bases separated the two germline ends. This chain's CDR3 is CATSIPASYSNQPQHF. The CDR3 bases are TGTGCCACCAGCATACCAGCTAGCTATAGCAATCAGCCCCAGCATTTT.

DNA for the CDR3: TGTGCCAGCCAAATGGACAGGGACACAGATACGCAGTATTTT. It yields the protein CASQMDRDTDTQYF. J is TRBJ2-3 and V is TRBV19; 8 bases map to TRBD1. J gave up 2 bases and V 9 bases, and 7 bases lay outside the gene matches. The CDR3 is 14 amino acids. Germline loops: CDR1 LNHDA, CDR2 SQIVND (reference sequence).

The rearrangement joins TRBV6-6 to TRBJ2-1; D is perhaps TRBD2 (5 bases). Trimming took off 2 bases at V and 10 bases at J, with 9 bases between the two ends. In germline, CDR1 is MNHNY, CDR2 SVGAGI (reference sequence). The CDR3 loop spans 12 amino acids. CDR3 loop: CASSYEGREQFF. CDR3 nucleotides: TGTGCCAGCAGTTACGAGGGAAGAGAGCAGTTCTTC.

The sample holds one count of this clone. The chain couples TRBV2 to TRBJ1-1; maybe TRBD1 (5 bases). The length of the CDR3 is 10 residues. Germline-derived CDR1 and CDR2 are SNHLY and FYNNEI. The CDR3: CAGQPGEAFF. The CDR3 DNA reads as TGTGCGGGGCAGCCAGGAGAAGCTTTCTTT.

The genes are TRBV4-3 and TRBJ1-2; 7 bases fit TRBD1. Trimming took 1 base from V and 4 from J; bases not matched to a gene: 6. The CDR3 consists of 15 residues. Germline V CDR1 and CDR2: LGHNA, YSLEER. The CDR3 DNA reads TGCGCCAGCAGCCAAGGGACAGGAGGTCTCTATGGCTACACCTTC. Translation gives CASSQGTGGLYGYTF.

V usage is TRBV4-2 and J usage is TRBJ2-1; TRBD2 matches 14 bases. The V gene end was trimmed by 4 bases and the J gene end by 4 bases; junction bases not matched to a gene: 3. Looked up from germline, CDR1 is LGHNA and CDR2 is YNFKEQ. The CDR3 covers 16 residues. As DNA, the CDR3 is TGTGCCAGCAGCCCTAGACTAGCGGGGGGGTACAATGAGCAGTTCTTC. This gives the protein CASSPRLAGGYNEQFF.

Turning to this clone: Within the sample, other DNA sequences also encode this same CDR3. The V and J genes are TRBV7-8 and TRBJ1-1; D may be TRBD1 (6 bases). The CDR3 sequence is 14 residues long. The ends were cut back, 6 bases at V and 0 bases at J, with 11 bases in the middle. CDR1 and CDR2 (germline): SGHVS, FQNEAQ. CDR3 in amino acids: CASRLDRLNTEAFF. CDR3 bases: TGTGCCAGCAGACTCGACAGGCTGAACACTGAAGCTTTCTTT. The variable domain in full, with the rest retrieved from reference TRBV7-8 and TRBJ1-1, is GAGVSQSPRYKVAKRGQDVALRCDPISGHVSLFWYQQALGQGPEFLTYFQNEAQLDKSGLPSDRFFAERPEGSVSTLKIQRTQQEDSAVYLCASRLDRLNTEAFFGQGTRLTVV.

As DNA, the CDR3 is TGTGCCAGCAGCTTACTTACACGAAACTATGGCTACACCTTC. Translating gives CASSLLTRNYGYTF. The gene calls are TRBV7-2 and TRBJ1-2, with D hard to call. Looked up from germline, CDR1 is SGHTA and CDR2 is FQGNSA. The ends were cut back, 2 bases at V and 2 bases at J, with 9 bases in the middle. The CDR3 has 14 residues.

The rearrangement joins TRBV6-4 to TRBJ1-1; D is unresolved. The CDR3 length is 14 residues. The V end lost 3 bases, the J end lost 1 base, and 9 bases lay between the germline ends. Germline V gene lookup returns CDR1 MRHNA and CDR2 SNTAGT. CDR3 amino acids: CASSEGNGNTEAFF. The CDR3 DNA reads TGTGCCAGCAGTGAGGGAAACGGGAACACTGAAGCTTTCTTT.

There are a few counts of this clone. This chain connects TRBV7-9 to TRBJ1-1, with D tentatively TRBD1 (5 bases). The CDR3 contains 14 residues. CDR1 is SEHNR, CDR2 FQNEAQ, per germline (reference sequence). Trimming pared 3 bases from V and 7 bases from J, leaving 15 bases between. This CDR3 is CASSLFDGGGEAFF. The CDR3 region has the DNA TGTGCCAGCAGCTTGTTTGACGGCGGGGGTGAAGCTTTCTTT.

For the CDR3, the DNA is TGTGCCAGCAGCCCCCCCGTCCTAGCGGGGGGCTCCAATGAGCAGTTCTTC. Its translation: CASSPPVLAGGSNEQFF. The chain links TRBV11-2 to TRBJ2-1; 11 nucleotides agree with TRBD2. Per germline, CDR1 SGHAT and CDR2 FQNNGV. The trim removed 5 bases at V and 6 bases at J, leaving 12 bases unmatched. This CDR3 has 17 residues.